Below are 21 T cell receptor beta chains sequenced from a single sample in a study of blood T cell repertoires in COVID-19. Produced via immunoSEQ multiplex PCR; TCRdb's table is partial and in-frame only. The table lists about 45,000 clones, around 84% of them singletons. Specimen: peripheral blood. The receptors derive from a human donor in a cohort sampled during active COVID-19.

The chain has TRBV13 and TRBJ2-2, with TRBD2 identical over 9 bases. CDR1 is PRHDT and CDR2 is FYEKMQ in the germline V gene (reference sequence). The CDR3 totals 18 residues. The J segment lost 3 bases and the V segment lost 1 base, leaving 9 bases of the junction unmatched. The CDR3 bases are TGTGCCAGCAGCTTAGAAGAGCGGGGGGCCGGAGACACCGGGGAGCTGTTTTTT. Its protein is CASSLEERGAGDTGELFF. Together with reference TRBV13 and TRBJ2-2, the CDR3 gives the full variable domain: AAGVIQSPRHLIKEKRETATLKCYPIPRHDTVYWYQQGPGQDPQFLISFYEKMQSDKGSIPDRFSAQQFSDYHSELNMSSLELGDSALYFCASSLEERGAGDTGELFFGEGSRLTVL.

V gene TRBV4-1 combines with J gene TRBJ2-2; weak D call: TRBD1 (6 bases). V shed 3 bases and J shed 1 base, with 9 bases lying between them. The CDR3 contains 15 residues. CDR1 MGHRA and CDR2 YSYEKL come from the germline V gene. The CDR3 DNA sequence: TGCGCCAGCAGCCACGGACAGCTGAACACCGGGGAGCTGTTTTTT. Translation: CASSHGQLNTGELFF.

J is TRBJ2-1 and V is TRBV27, with D possibly TRBD1 on 6 matching bases. The CDR3 sequence is 13 residues long. The germline gives CDR1 MNHEY, CDR2 SMNVEV (reference sequence). Trimming removed 6 bases at V and 6 bases at J, with 12 bases between. This CDR3 reads CASRAGVGNEQFF. For the CDR3, the DNA is TGTGCCAGCAGGGCAGGGGTAGGCAATGAGCAGTTCTTC.

This clone has only a few counts. The chain couples TRBV5-4 to TRBJ1-6; 9 bases are a match to TRBD1. Germline CDR1 SGHNT, CDR2 YYREEE (reference sequence). CDR3 length equals 16 residues. The V gene end was trimmed by 6 bases and the J gene end by 1 base; junction bases not matched to a gene: 5. CDR3 loop: CASTRDRESYNSPLHF. The DNA of the CDR3 is TGTGCCAGCACCCGGGACAGGGAATCCTATAATTCACCCCTCCACTTT.

This sequence joins TRBV11-2 and TRBJ2-3; 10 bases agree with TRBD2. Germline V gene sequence: CDR1 SGHAT, CDR2 FQNNGV. The CDR3 loop spans 15 amino acids. Trimming cost V 2 bases and J 5 bases; bases outside gene matches: 4. The CDR3: CASSLQPSGGDTQYF. The CDR3 region has the DNA TGTGCCAGCAGCTTACAACCTAGCGGGGGAGATACGCAGTATTTT.

CDR3 sequence: CASSEVSERLFF. CDR3 DNA sequence: TGTGCCAGCAGTGAAGTCAGCGAGAGACTGTTTTTT. J is TRBJ1-4 and V is TRBV6-1; unclear D gene. Trimming removed 1 base at V and 13 bases at J, with 10 bases between. This CDR3 is built from 12 residues. The V gene's germline CDR1 is MNHNS and CDR2 SASEGT.

The chain recombines TRBV5-4 with TRBJ2-3; 10 nucleotides line up with TRBD1. Looked up from germline, CDR1 is SGHNT and CDR2 is YYREEE (reference sequence). The V segment lost 5 bases and the J segment 2 bases; nucleotides outside the gene matches: 8. CDR3 size: 16 residues. This chain's CDR3 is CASRRDRGPSTDTQYF. In nucleotides, the CDR3 is TGTGCCAGCAGAAGAGACAGGGGGCCATCCACAGATACGCAGTATTTT.

This chain uses TRBV5-6 with TRBJ2-7; possibly TRBD1 for D (6 bases). Trimming removed 3 bases from V and 0 bases from J, with 10 bases in between. The germline CDR1 and CDR2 sequences are SGHDT and YYEEEE. The CDR3 spans 14 residues. The CDR3 DNA follows: TGTGCCAGCAGCTCACAGGGTTACTCCTACGAGCAGTACGTC. Amino acids: CASSSQGYSYEQYV.

The chain has TRBV7-9 and TRBJ1-1; 9 bases line up with TRBD1. The ends lost 1 base at V and 6 bases at J; junction bases unmatched: 6. Germline V gene sequence: CDR1 SEHNR, CDR2 FQNEAQ (reference sequence). This CDR3 is built from 15 residues. DNA of the CDR3: TGTGCCAGCAGCTTAGTCTCACAGGGGGCCCCTGAAGCTTTCTTT. It encodes CASSLVSQGAPEAFF.

The chain couples TRBV6-5 to TRBJ2-2, with a tentative D call TRBD1 (6 bases). Deletions cut 2 bases from V and 3 bases from J, with 10 bases between. Germline CDR1 MNHEY, CDR2 SVGAGI. The CDR3 is 15 amino acids. The CDR3 loop reads CASSYPKGDTGELFF. CDR3 sequence (DNA): TGTGCCAGCAGTTACCCTAAGGGGGACACCGGGGAGCTGTTTTTT.

This chain connects TRBV29-1 to TRBJ1-1; D is possibly TRBD1 (5 bases). Germline CDR1 SQVTM, CDR2 ANQGSEA. V was trimmed by 7 bases and J by 3 bases, leaving 21 bases between them. The CDR3 length is 15 residues. The CDR3 bases are TGCAGCGGAGTGGTACCGGCAGGGTTGGACACTGAAGCTTTCTTT. It encodes CSGVVPAGLDTEAFF.

Only a few counts were recorded for this clone. The chain joins TRBV28 to TRBJ1-6, with 10 positions matching TRBD1. The trim removed 5 bases at V and 9 bases at J, leaving 4 bases unmatched. Germline lookup yields CDR1 MDHEN and CDR2 SYDVKM. The CDR3 spans 14 residues. The CDR3 reads CASSPGTGASPLHF. DNA of the CDR3: TGTGCCAGCAGTCCCGGGACAGGGGCTTCACCCCTCCACTTT.

This sequence joins TRBV2 and TRBJ2-7; 8 nucleotides match TRBD2. Germline values: CDR1 SNHLY, CDR2 FYNNEI. This CDR3 has 15 amino acids. V shed 1 base and J 6 bases; nucleotides not matched to a gene: 8. In nucleotides, the CDR3 is TGTGCCAGCAGTGAAGAGGGGACTAGAGGCGCCGAGCAGTACTTC. Encoded protein: CASSEEGTRGAEQYF.

This clone was found a few times. The genes are TRBV7-6 and TRBJ2-1; 7 bases match TRBD1. This CDR3 spans 19 amino acids. Germline lookup yields CDR1 SGHVS and CDR2 FNYEAQ. Losses at the gene ends were 0 bases for V and 0 bases for J; bases not matched to a gene: 11. This CDR3 is CASSLATGSGPSSYNEQFF. For the CDR3, the DNA is TGTGCCAGCAGCTTAGCGACAGGGTCGGGGCCGAGCTCCTACAATGAGCAGTTCTTC.

This clone was detected a few times. The V gene is TRBV27, the J gene TRBJ1-2; the D gene is possibly TRBD1 (6 bases). CDR1 is MNHEY and CDR2 is SMNVEV in the germline V gene (reference sequence). V dropped 6 bases and J dropped 5 bases, with 19 bases sitting between them. This CDR3 region has 15 residues. The CDR3 here is CASSKAQGPLYGYTF. The CDR3 DNA reads as TGTGCCAGCAGCAAAGCCCAGGGGCCGCTATATGGCTACACCTTC.

This clone was detected only once. This chain uses TRBV6-5 with TRBJ1-1; 7 bases are shared with TRBD1. The CDR3 is made up of 14 amino acids. V was clipped by 6 bases and J by 0 bases; unmatched bases: 4. CDR1 MNHEY and CDR2 SVGAGI come from the germline V gene. CDR3 residues: CASRGQTMNTEAFF. The CDR3 DNA reads TGTGCCAGCAGGGGACAGACTATGAACACTGAAGCTTTCTTT.

CDR3 in DNA: TGTGCCAGCAGACTCGACAGGGACCGATATTCACCCCTCCACTTT. Encoded protein: CASRLDRDRYSPLHF. This chain joins TRBV28 and TRBJ1-6; the match to TRBD1 covers 7 bases. Germline-derived CDR1 and CDR2 are MDHEN and SYDVKM. The CDR3 loop spans 15 amino acids. J lost 8 bases, V lost 6 bases, and 10 bases had no gene match. The complete variable domain, with remaining parts taken from reference TRBV28 and TRBJ1-6, reads DVKVTQSSRYLVKRTGEKVFLECVQDMDHENMFWYRQDPGLGLRLIYFSYDVKMKEKGDIPEGYSVSREKKERFSLILESASTNQTSMYLCASRLDRDRYSPLHFGNGTRLTVT.

V gene TRBV27 combines with J gene TRBJ2-5; 10 bases are a match to TRBD2. J was trimmed by 4 bases and V by 6 bases; bases with no gene match: 5. CDR3 length equals 14 residues. Germline assignment: CDR1 MNHEY and CDR2 SMNVEV (reference sequence). CDR3 residues: CASSPLAGLETQYF. The CDR3 bases are TGTGCCAGCAGCCCACTAGCGGGGTTAGAGACCCAGTACTTC.

The chain links TRBV19 to TRBJ2-2; TRBD1 agrees at 11 bases. CDR1 LNHDA and CDR2 SQIVND come from the germline V gene (reference sequence). Trimming took 4 bases from V and 4 from J; bases not matched to a gene: 5. The CDR3 is 16 residues long. This chain's CDR3 is CASSKGQGAGTGELFF. In DNA form, the CDR3 reads TGTGCCAGTAGTAAAGGACAGGGGGCCGGCACCGGGGAGCTGTTTTTT.

The chain recombines TRBV11-3 with TRBJ1-3; D is unclear. V dropped 5 bases and J dropped 1 base, with 18 bases sitting between them. The CDR3 covers 17 residues. Germline V gene sequence: CDR1 SGHNT, CDR2 YENEEA. The CDR3 DNA reads as TGTGCCAGCAGCCGCAGCGGGGTTGGTGTATCTGGAAACACCATATATTTT. Protein sequence: CASSRSGVGVSGNTIYF. Supplemented by reference TRBV11-3 and TRBJ1-3, the full variable domain reads EAGVVQSPRYKIIEKKQPVAFWCNPISGHNTLYWYLQNLGQGPELLIRYENEEAVDDSQLPKDRFSAERLKGVDSTLKIQPAELGDSAVYLCASSRSGVGVSGNTIYFGEGSWLTVV.

The CDR3 DNA reads as TGTGCCTGGATAGCGGGAATAAGCACTGAAGCTTTCTTT. This translates into CAWIAGISTEAFF. The rearrangement joins TRBV30 to TRBJ1-1; no definite D call. Germline CDR1 GTSNPN, CDR2 SVGIG (reference sequence). V shed 4 bases and J shed 4 bases, with 13 bases lying between them. The CDR3 loop spans 13 amino acids.